Listed here are 15 T cell receptor beta chains from one sample, sequenced in a study of CD8 T cells in ankylosing spondylitis. MiXCR was run by TCRdb on the 5' RACE reads, yielding one entry per CDR3 protein. Of about 240,000 distinct CDR3 sequences listed, less than 9.5% were seen once; the top ten hold about 5%. Sequencing input: blood, either unsorted or a sorted T cell fraction (not recorded which). Source of these receptors: a female donor with ankylosing spondylitis or in good health (not recorded which).

This clonotype was picked up many times. The V and J genes are TRBV20-1 and TRBJ1-2; no definite D call. Germline assignment: CDR1 DFQATT and CDR2 SNEGSKA (reference sequence). The V and J ends lost 5 bases and 7 bases respectively, with 17 bases between them. The CDR3 length is 13 residues. CDR3 sequence: CSAWTPREGGYTF. In DNA form, the CDR3 reads TGCAGTGCTTGGACCCCCCGGGAGGGTGGCTACACCTTC.

In its sample, this clonotype was seen many times. The V and J genes are TRBV6-1 and TRBJ2-3, with 8 bases that match TRBD2. This CDR3 is built from 16 residues. Looked up from germline, CDR1 is MNHNS and CDR2 is SASEGT. V shed 3 bases and J 3 bases; nucleotides not matched to a gene: 8. The CDR3 nucleotides are TGTGCCAGCAGTGATTTTGCGGGAGGAGGGACAGATACGCAGTATTTT. Amino acids: CASSDFAGGGTDTQYF.

This clonotype was recorded many times. The gene calls are TRBV20-1 and TRBJ1-4; 7 bases match TRBD1. With V trimmed by 6 bases and J by 8 bases, 12 bases remained unmatched. This CDR3 contains 14 residues. Germline values: CDR1 DFQATT, CDR2 SNEGSKA (reference sequence). The CDR3 loop is CSATRAAGGEKLFF. CDR3 nucleotide sequence: TGCAGTGCGACGCGAGCCGCAGGGGGGGAAAAACTGTTTTTT.

This clonotype was found many times. The chain has TRBV20-1 and TRBJ2-1; TRBD2 matches 9 bases. Germline lookup yields CDR1 DFQATT and CDR2 SNEGSKA (reference sequence). Unmatched junction bases numbered 5, after V lost 5 bases and J lost 9 bases. This CDR3 comprises 12 residues. CDR3 in amino acids: CSALAGSAEQFF. The CDR3, as DNA: TGCAGTGCTCTAGCGGGATCCGCTGAGCAGTTCTTC.

This clonotype was found many times. The chain has TRBV20-1 and TRBJ2-5, with a possible D match to TRBD2 (6 bases). Germline CDR1 and CDR2: DFQATT and SNEGSKA (reference sequence). The CDR3 length is 13 residues. Trimming left V 7 bases short and J 1 base short, with 13 bases between. The CDR3 here is CSDGRVPQETQYF. CDR3 nucleotide sequence: TGCAGTGACGGGAGAGTGCCCCAAGAGACCCAGTACTTC.

This clonotype was seen at least ten times. The CDR3 loop reads CASSSSGQGDGGQYF. As DNA, the CDR3 is TGTGCCAGCAGCTCCTCGGGACAGGGGGATGGCGGGCAGTACTTC. The chain carries TRBV7-9 and TRBJ2-7, with 11 positions matching TRBD1. V shed 4 bases and J 9 bases; nucleotides not matched to a gene: 11. Germline CDR1 is SEHNR and CDR2 is FQNEAQ (reference sequence). The CDR3 contains 15 residues.

At least ten counts were recorded for this clonotype. The J gene is TRBJ2-1, the V gene TRBV12-3 or TRBV12-4, with D possibly matching TRBD2 (6 bases). The CDR3 totals 15 residues. Between the trimmed V and J ends, which lost 5 bases and 4 bases, there was a span of 15 bases. The CDR3 coding sequence is TGTGCCAGCAGTCCTTCGGCTGGGGGGTACAATGAGCAGTTCTTC. Protein product: CASSPSAGGYNEQFF.

In this sample, this clonotype turned up many times. The rearrangement uses TRBV12-3 or TRBV12-4 and TRBJ1-5; no definite D call. The V and J ends lost 0 bases and 10 bases respectively, with 22 bases between them. The CDR3 runs to 17 residues. The DNA of the CDR3 is TGTGCCAGCAGTTTAGCGAAGGGAGGGAGAGGATATGGACCCCAGCATTTT. It encodes CASSLAKGGRGYGPQHF.

This clonotype was detected ten times or more. This rearrangement joins TRBV6-2 or TRBV6-3 to TRBJ1-2; D might be TRBD1 (5 bases). Trimming removed 3 bases from V and 7 bases from J, with 18 bases in between. The CDR3 is 15 residues long. Germline assignment: CDR1 MNHEY and CDR2 SVGEGT. DNA for the CDR3: TGTGCCAGCAGTTATTCCGGGACGTCCGCATCTGGCTACACCTTC. This codes for CASSYSGTSASGYTF.

Ten or more counts support this clonotype. The chain links TRBV29-1 to TRBJ2-7; 9 bases are shared with TRBD2. The CDR3 is made up of 11 amino acids. The trim removed 7 bases at V and 6 bases at J, leaving 4 bases unmatched. CDR1 and CDR2 (germline): SQVTM, ANQGSEA. DNA of the CDR3: TGCAGCGGGACAGCGGGAGGCGAGCAGTACTTC. It codes for CSGTAGGEQYF.

This clonotype was recorded many times. The rearrangement links TRBV7-2 to TRBJ2-1; TRBD2 aligns across 10 bases. V dropped 5 bases and J dropped 12; count of bases not matched to a gene: 13. In germline, CDR1 is SGHTA, CDR2 FQGNSA. This CDR3 is built from 15 residues. CDR3 region: CASSLEGVAGGVQFF. CDR3 nucleotides: TGTGCCAGCAGCCTAGAGGGTGTAGCGGGAGGAGTGCAGTTCTTC.

In its sample, this clonotype was seen many times. The V and J genes are TRBV28 and TRBJ1-1; 8 positions match TRBD1. The CDR3 is made up of 15 amino acids. Germline V gene lookup returns CDR1 MDHEN and CDR2 SYDVKM. Trimming cost V 2 bases and J 6 bases; bases outside gene matches: 8. As DNA, the CDR3 is TGTGCCAGCAGTTTACGGCAGGGGGCTGATTCTGAAGCTTTCTTT. Protein: CASSLRQGADSEAFF.

This clonotype was recorded many times. J is TRBJ2-1 and V is TRBV9; D is perhaps TRBD2 (6 bases). The V end was cut by 1 base, the J end by 15 bases, with 14 bases between. The CDR3 is 12 residues long. CDR1 is SGDLS and CDR2 is YYNGEE in the germline V gene. The CDR3 loop reads CASSVYPGEAFF. The CDR3 region has the DNA TGTGCCAGCAGCGTATACCCGGGAGAAGCGTTCTTC.

Points on this clonotype: Sequence at one end of the junction differs from germline and may be a read error. J is TRBJ1-2 and V is TRBV7-9, with D uncertain. The CDR3 runs to 12 residues. CDR1 and CDR2 (germline): SEHNR, FQNEAQ (reference sequence). The CDR3 loop is CVSSTANYGYTF. Here the CDR3 DNA reads TGTGTCAGCAGCACAGCTAACTATGGCTACACCTTC.

This clonotype was counted at least ten times. The gene calls are TRBV6-2 or TRBV6-3 and TRBJ1-1; D remains unclear. The CDR3 covers 14 residues. Germline CDR1 is MNHEY and CDR2 is SVGEGT. V was clipped by 7 bases and J by 1 base, with 13 bases between them. CDR3 DNA sequence: TGTGCCAGCACCCCCGGGCGATCGAACACTGAAGCTTTCTTT. It yields the protein CASTPGRSNTEAFF.